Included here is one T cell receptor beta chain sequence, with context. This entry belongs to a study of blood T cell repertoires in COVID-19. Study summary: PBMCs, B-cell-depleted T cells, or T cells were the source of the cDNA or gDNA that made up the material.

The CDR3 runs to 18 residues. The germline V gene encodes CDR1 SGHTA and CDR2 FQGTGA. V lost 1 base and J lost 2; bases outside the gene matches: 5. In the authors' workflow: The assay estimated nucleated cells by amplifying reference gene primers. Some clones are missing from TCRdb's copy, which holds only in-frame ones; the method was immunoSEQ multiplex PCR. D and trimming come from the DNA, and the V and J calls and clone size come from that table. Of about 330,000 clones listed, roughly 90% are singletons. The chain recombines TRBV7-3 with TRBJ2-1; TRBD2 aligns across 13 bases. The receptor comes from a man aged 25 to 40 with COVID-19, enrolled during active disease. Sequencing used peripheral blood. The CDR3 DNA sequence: TGTGCCAGCAGCTTAATAGGGGGACTAGCGGGGCCCTACAATGAGCAGTTCTTC. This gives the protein CASSLIGGLAGPYNEQFF.